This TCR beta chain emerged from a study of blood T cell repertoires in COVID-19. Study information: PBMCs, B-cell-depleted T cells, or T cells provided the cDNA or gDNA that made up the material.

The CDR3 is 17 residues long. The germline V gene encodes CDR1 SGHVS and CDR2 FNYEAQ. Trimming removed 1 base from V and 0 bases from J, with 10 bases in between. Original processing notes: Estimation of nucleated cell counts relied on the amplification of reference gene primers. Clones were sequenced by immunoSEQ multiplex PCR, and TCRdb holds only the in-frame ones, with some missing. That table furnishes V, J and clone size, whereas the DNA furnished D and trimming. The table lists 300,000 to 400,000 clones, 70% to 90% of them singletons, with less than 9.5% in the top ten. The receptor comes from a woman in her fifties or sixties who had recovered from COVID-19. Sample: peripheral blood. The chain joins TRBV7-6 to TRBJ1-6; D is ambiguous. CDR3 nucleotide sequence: TGTGCCAGCAGCTTAGATCCACGGAGCTCCTATAATTCACCCCTCCACTTT. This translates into CASSLDPRSSYNSPLHF.